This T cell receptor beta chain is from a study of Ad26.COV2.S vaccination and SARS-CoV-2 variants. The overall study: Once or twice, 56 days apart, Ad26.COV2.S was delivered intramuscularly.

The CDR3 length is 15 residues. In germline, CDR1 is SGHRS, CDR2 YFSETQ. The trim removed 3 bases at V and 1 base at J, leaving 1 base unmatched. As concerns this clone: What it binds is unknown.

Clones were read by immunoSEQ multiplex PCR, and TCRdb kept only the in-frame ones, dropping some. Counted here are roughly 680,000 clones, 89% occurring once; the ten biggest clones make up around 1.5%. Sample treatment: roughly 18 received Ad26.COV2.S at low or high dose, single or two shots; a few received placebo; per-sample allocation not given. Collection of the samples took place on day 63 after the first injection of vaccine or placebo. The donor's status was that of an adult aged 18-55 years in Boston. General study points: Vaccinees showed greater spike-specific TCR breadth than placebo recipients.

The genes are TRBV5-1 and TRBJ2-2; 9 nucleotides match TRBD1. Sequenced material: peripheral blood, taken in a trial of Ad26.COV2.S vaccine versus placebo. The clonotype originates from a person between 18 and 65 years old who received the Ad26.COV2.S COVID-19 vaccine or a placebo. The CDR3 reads CASSSDRGNTGELFF. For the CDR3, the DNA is TGCGCCAGCAGCTCGGACAGGGGGAACACCGGGGAGCTGTTTTTT. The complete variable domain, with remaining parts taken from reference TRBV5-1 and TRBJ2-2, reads KAGVTQTPRYLIKTRGQQVTLSCSPISGHRSVSWYQQTPGQGLQFLFEYFSETQRNKGNFPGRFSGRQFSNSRSEMNVSTLELGDSALYLCASSSDRGNTGELFFGEGSRLTVL.